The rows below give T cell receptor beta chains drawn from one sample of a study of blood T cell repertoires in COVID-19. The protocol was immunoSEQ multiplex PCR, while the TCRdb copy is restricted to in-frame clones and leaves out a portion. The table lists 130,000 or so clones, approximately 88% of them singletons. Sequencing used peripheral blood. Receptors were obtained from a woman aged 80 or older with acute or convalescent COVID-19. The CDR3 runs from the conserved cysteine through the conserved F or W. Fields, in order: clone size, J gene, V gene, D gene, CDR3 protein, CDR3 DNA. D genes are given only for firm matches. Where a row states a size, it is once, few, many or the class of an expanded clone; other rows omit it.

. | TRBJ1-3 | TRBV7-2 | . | CASSLGRRGGNTIYF | TGTGCCAGCAGCTTAGGTCGCAGGGGCGGAAACACCATATATTTT
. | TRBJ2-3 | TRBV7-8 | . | CASSLARFTSTSTDTQYF | TGTGCCAGCAGCTTAGCGCGTTTCACTTCCACTAGCACAGATACGCAGTATTTT
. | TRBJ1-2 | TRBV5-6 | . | CASSRDTSRGYTF | TGTGCCAGCAGCCGTGACACGTCACGGGGCTACACCTTC
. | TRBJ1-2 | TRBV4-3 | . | CASSQDLGQPFYGYTF | TGCGCCAGCAGCCAAGATCTTGGACAGCCCTTCTATGGCTACACCTTC
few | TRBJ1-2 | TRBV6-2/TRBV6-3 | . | CASSYGPGASAYGYTF | TGTGCCAGCAGTTACGGGCCAGGGGCCAGCGCGTATGGCTACACCTTC
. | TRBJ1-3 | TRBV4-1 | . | CASSQDHLGPGGYTIYF | TGCGCCAGCAGCCAAGATCATCTGGGACCTGGGGGCTACACCATATATTTT
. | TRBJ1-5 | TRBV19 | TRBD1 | CASSVSLADRGNQPQHF | TGTGCCAGTAGTGTTAGCCTCGCGGACAGGGGAAATCAGCCCCAGCATTTT
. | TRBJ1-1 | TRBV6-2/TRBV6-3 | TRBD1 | CASSYGRGRFGTEAFF | TGTGCCAGCAGTTACGGCAGGGGGCGATTCGGGACTGAAGCTTTCTTT
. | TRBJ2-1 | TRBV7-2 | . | CASSWGVYNEQFF | TGTGCCAGCAGCTGGGGAGTTTACAATGAGCAGTTCTTC
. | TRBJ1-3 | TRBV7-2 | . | CASSLASGRQSSGNTIYF | TGTGCCAGCAGCTTAGCCAGCGGACGGCAGAGCTCTGGAAACACCATATATTTT
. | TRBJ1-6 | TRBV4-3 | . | CASSQDPGDNSPLHF | TGCGCCAGCAGCCAAGATCCAGGGGATAATTCACCCCTCCACTTT